The 30 T cell receptor beta chains reported below all come from one sample, sequenced in a study of cytomegalovirus exposure and HLA in healthy donors. This table comes from immunoSEQ multiplex PCR, and its TCRdb copy is limited to in-frame clones, with some not included. Among roughly 100,000 clones listed, over 85% were seen once. The sequenced sample consisted of PBMCs. The source is a woman under 30 in good health and CMV-seronegative.

The DNA of the CDR3 is TGTGCCAGCAGCGTATCAGGAGGGCTTGATTCACCCCTCCACTTT. Translation gives CASSVSGGLDSPLHF. The chain links TRBV9 to TRBJ1-6; D not certain. This CDR3 comprises 15 residues. V was clipped by 1 base and J by 8 bases, with 13 bases between them. Germline V gives CDR1 SGDLS, CDR2 YYNGEE.

This chain joins TRBV19 and TRBJ1-4; 8 bases match TRBD1. After removal of 8 bases from V and 5 bases from J, the junction contained 7 bases not matched to a gene. This CDR3 has 14 amino acids. Germline V CDR1 and CDR2: LNHDA, SQIVND (reference sequence). The CDR3 region has the DNA TGTGCCAGTGTCGACAGGGGTTCCAATGAAAAACTGTTTTTT. Encoded protein: CASVDRGSNEKLFF. The full variable domain, in which reference TRBV19 and TRBJ1-4 provide the parts outside the CDR3, is DGGITQSPKYLFRKEGQNVTLSCEQNLNHDAMYWYRQDPGQGLRLIYYSQIVNDFQKGDIAEGYSVSREKKESFPLTVTSAQKNPTAFYLCASVDRGSNEKLFFGSGTQLSVL.

The V and J genes are TRBV7-9 and TRBJ1-1; D unclear. The CDR3 spans 15 residues. Germline CDR1 SEHNR, CDR2 FQNEAQ (reference sequence). Trimming removed 0 bases from V and 4 bases from J, with 12 bases in between. For the CDR3, the DNA is TGTGCCAGCAGCTTAGCAACAGCGGGTATCACTGAAGCTTTCTTT. It translates to CASSLATAGITEAFF. Full variable domain (missing parts from reference TRBV7-9 and TRBJ1-1): DTGVSQNPRHKITKRGQNVTFRCDPISEHNRLYWYRQTLGQGPEFLTYFQNEAQLEKSRLLSDRFSAERPKGSFSTLEIQRTEQGDSAMYLCASSLATAGITEAFFGQGTRLTVV.

The J gene is TRBJ1-1, the V gene TRBV9; D unclear. Deletions cut 0 bases from V and 6 bases from J, with 12 bases between. Germline assignment: CDR1 SGDLS and CDR2 YYNGEE. The CDR3 is 14 residues long. DNA for the CDR3: TGTGCCAGCAGCGTAGGCCAGGTCCTCGCTGAAGCTTTCTTT. This codes for CASSVGQVLAEAFF.

J is TRBJ2-7 and V is TRBV2; D is unresolved. Germline V gene data show CDR1 as SNHLY and CDR2 as FYNNEI. V was trimmed by 5 bases and J by 6 bases, leaving 8 bases between them. The CDR3 sequence is 11 residues long. In DNA, the CDR3 is TGTGCCAGCAGTCTTGACACCGAGCAGTACTTC. Amino acids: CASSLDTEQYF.

This chain uses TRBV10-2 with TRBJ1-2; D is uncertain. The CDR3 contains 13 residues. Trimming cost V 4 bases and J 5 bases, with 11 bases left between them. Germline assignment: CDR1 WSHSY and CDR2 SAAADI. CDR3: CASSGQSAYGYTF. CDR3 sequence (DNA): TGCGCCAGCAGTGGCCAAAGCGCTTATGGCTACACCTTC.

The chain joins TRBV7-6 to TRBJ2-7; D is undetermined. The CDR3 extends over 14 amino acids. V lost 2 bases, J lost 0 bases, and 8 bases lay in between. Germline lookup yields CDR1 SGHVS and CDR2 FNYEAQ. CDR3 residues: CASSLRPSSYEQYF. DNA of the CDR3: TGTGCCAGCAGCTTACGTCCTAGCTCCTACGAGCAGTACTTC. Complete variable domain (other parts from reference TRBV7-6 and TRBJ2-7): GAGVSQSPRYKVTKRGQDVALRCDPISGHVSLYWYRQALGQGPEFLTYFNYEAQQDKSGLPNDRFSAERPEGSISTLTIQRTEQRDSAMYRCASSLRPSSYEQYFGPGTRLTVT.

This clone was detected only a few times. The J gene is TRBJ1-1, the V gene TRBV5-1, with D unresolved. The CDR3 sequence is 9 residues long. Trimming took off 3 bases at V and 11 bases at J, with 5 bases between the two ends. The germline V gene has CDR1 SGHRS and CDR2 YFSETQ. The CDR3 region has the DNA TGCGCCAGCAGCTGCAGGGCTTTCTTT. It translates to CASSCRAFF.

Here the CDR3 reads CAISESDEQFF. The CDR3 nucleotides read TGTGCCATCAGTGAGTCCGATGAGCAGTTCTTC. The V gene is TRBV10-3, the J gene TRBJ2-1; D unresolved. Germline values: CDR1 ENHRY, CDR2 SYGVKD. This CDR3 spans 11 amino acids. V gave up 0 bases and J gave up 8 bases, with 2 bases separating them.

J is TRBJ1-1 and V is TRBV6-6; 8 bases are shared with TRBD1. Germline CDR1 reads MNHNY; CDR2 reads SVGAGI (reference sequence). CDR3 length equals 14 residues. Losses at the gene ends were 3 bases for V and 8 bases for J; bases not matched to a gene: 8. The CDR3 nucleotides read TGTGCCAGCAGTTATCAGGGGGCGCGTCCCGAAGCTTTCTTT. It yields the protein CASSYQGARPEAFF.

The chain carries TRBV10-1 and TRBJ2-7, with 9 bases lining up with TRBD1. Germline lookup yields CDR1 WNHNN and CDR2 SYGVQD (reference sequence). V trimming: 6 bases; J trimming: 6 bases; junction bases outside the gene matches: 6. The CDR3 extends over 13 amino acids. The CDR3 DNA is TGCGCCAGCAGGCCGAGGACAGGGGCCGAGCAGTACTTC. Its protein product is CASRPRTGAEQYF.

This clone was seen a single time. The rearrangement uses TRBV10-3 and TRBJ1-4, with TRBD1 as a possible D gene (6 bases). The CDR3 spans 12 residues. Per the germline V gene, CDR1 is ENHRY and CDR2 is SYGVKD. The germline V and J ends were trimmed by 11 bases and 8 bases, with 15 bases remaining between them. The CDR3, as DNA: TGTGCCCTCCCGGGGGGCAGGGAAAAACTGTTTTTT. Translating gives CALPGGREKLFF.

The genes are TRBV19 and TRBJ2-1; a weak D match, TRBD2 (7 bases). Deletions cut 3 bases from V and 7 bases from J, with 16 bases between. In germline, CDR1 is LNHDA, CDR2 SQIVND (reference sequence). This CDR3 is built from 15 residues. CDR3 residues: CASSIYGGPGNEQFF. The CDR3 nucleotides read TGTGCCAGTAGTATTTACGGGGGGCCGGGTAATGAGCAGTTCTTC.

This chain links TRBV7-9 with TRBJ2-1, with 11 bases aligning to TRBD2. V dropped 5 bases and J dropped 12; count of bases not matched to a gene: 9. The CDR3 spans 14 residues. Germline lookup yields CDR1 SEHNR and CDR2 FQNEAQ (reference sequence). This chain's CDR3 is CASSPGLAVLGQFF. The CDR3 DNA sequence: TGTGCCAGCAGCCCGGGACTAGCGGTTTTAGGGCAGTTCTTC.

The J gene is TRBJ2-6, the V gene TRBV7-3; D might be TRBD1 (5 bases). V gave up 2 bases and J gave up 1 base, with 12 bases separating them. The germline V gene has CDR1 SGHTA and CDR2 FQGTGA. The CDR3 has 17 residues. The CDR3: CASSLEGVGSGANVLTF. The CDR3 nucleotides read TGTGCCAGCAGCTTAGAAGGGGTGGGGTCTGGGGCCAACGTCCTGACTTTC. Filled out from reference TRBV7-3 and TRBJ2-6, the complete variable domain reads GAGVSQTPSNKVTEKGKYVELRCDPISGHTALYWYRQSLGQGPEFLIYFQGTGAADDSGLPNDRFFAVRPEGSVSTLKIQRTERGDSAVYLCASSLEGVGSGANVLTFGAGSRLTVL.

This sequence joins TRBV30 and TRBJ2-5; D is perhaps TRBD1 (5 bases). In germline, CDR1 is GTSNPN, CDR2 SVGIG (reference sequence). This CDR3 comprises 15 residues. The ends were cut back, 4 bases at V and 2 bases at J, with 17 bases in the middle. This chain's CDR3 is CAWKLNGHRQETQYF. Written as DNA, the CDR3 is TGTGCCTGGAAGCTGAACGGCCACAGGCAAGAGACCCAGTACTTC.

The V and J genes are TRBV27 and TRBJ1-1, with 8 bases lining up with TRBD1. The germline V gene has CDR1 MNHEY and CDR2 SMNVEV (reference sequence). This CDR3 comprises 16 residues. J lost 0 bases, V lost 4 bases, and 7 bases had no gene match. As DNA, the CDR3 is TGTGCCAGCAGTTGGGACCCGGACAGGGTGAACACTGAAGCTTTCTTT. The encoded protein is CASSWDPDRVNTEAFF.

The CDR3: CASSLIAGVDADTQYF. CDR3 sequence (DNA): TGCGCCAGCAGCTTAATAGCGGGAGTGGATGCAGATACGCAGTATTTT. The chain uses TRBV5-1 and TRBJ2-3, with 9 positions matching TRBD2. The V segment lost 2 bases and the J segment 4 bases; nucleotides outside the gene matches: 8. The CDR3 has 16 amino acids. Germline V gives CDR1 SGHRS, CDR2 YFSETQ.

This chain links TRBV7-9 with TRBJ2-2; 11 nucleotides agree with TRBD2. Germline V gene data show CDR1 as SEHNR and CDR2 as FQNEAQ (reference sequence). With 2 bases clipped from V and 3 bases from J, the junction kept 11 bases outside the gene matches. This CDR3 region has 19 residues. This chain's CDR3 is CASSLRGVAGGPHTGELFF. As DNA, the CDR3 is TGTGCCAGCAGCTTACGGGGTGTAGCGGGAGGGCCGCACACCGGGGAGCTGTTTTTT.

The chain couples TRBV6-4 to TRBJ2-3; TRBD2 might be the D (5 bases). Germline V gives CDR1 MRHNA, CDR2 SNTAGT. The CDR3 is made up of 13 amino acids. The V end lost 2 bases, the J end lost 6 bases, and 9 bases lay between the germline ends. In nucleotides, the CDR3 is TGTGCCAGCAGTGACAGGGAGCTGGATACGCAGTATTTT. Its protein is CASSDRELDTQYF.

The chain uses TRBV6-5 and TRBJ1-2; no clear D gene. This CDR3 contains 14 residues. Germline CDR1 MNHEY, CDR2 SVGAGI. Trimming took 2 bases from V and 7 from J, leaving 14 bases between them. Written as DNA, the CDR3 is TGTGCCAGCAGTTACGGTAATGCGGATAGTGGCTACACCTTC. It is translated as CASSYGNADSGYTF.

The chain recombines TRBV6-1 with TRBJ2-5, with 7 bases lining up with TRBD1. The CDR3 has 15 residues. From germline, CDR1 is MNHNS and CDR2 SASEGT. The ends lost 7 bases at V and 4 bases at J; junction bases unmatched: 12. The CDR3 coding sequence is TGTGCCAGCACCCCAAGGGTTGGGGACAGAGAGACCCAGTACTTC. As protein: CASTPRVGDRETQYF.

This chain connects TRBV2 to TRBJ2-7; no reliable D call. The germline gives CDR1 SNHLY, CDR2 FYNNEI. The CDR3 is 13 amino acids. V shed 9 bases and J shed 5 bases, with 17 bases lying between them. The CDR3, as DNA: TGTGCCAGTGATGCCCTAGTATTCAACGAGCAGTACTTC. As protein: CASDALVFNEQYF. The variable domain in full, completed from reference TRBV2 and TRBJ2-7, reads EPEVTQTPSHQVTQMGQEVILRCVPISNHLYFYWYRQILGQKVEFLVSFYNNEISEKSEIFDDQFSVERPDGSNFTLKIRSTKLEDSAMYFCASDALVFNEQYFGPGTRLTVT.

The chain has TRBV5-4 and TRBJ1-2; the match to TRBD1 covers 7 bases. V shed 4 bases, J shed 4 bases, and the junction held 16 bases outside the gene matches. Germline loops: CDR1 SGHNT, CDR2 YYREEE (reference sequence). The CDR3 loop spans 17 amino acids. This CDR3 is CASSQSSGQTKLYGYTF. CDR3 nucleotides: TGTGCCAGCAGCCAATCGTCGGGACAGACAAAACTCTATGGCTACACCTTC.

This rearrangement joins TRBV7-6 to TRBJ1-3; tentatively, D is TRBD1 (5 bases). Germline V gene sequence: CDR1 SGHVS, CDR2 FNYEAQ. The CDR3 length is 15 residues. V was trimmed by 5 bases and J by 2 bases, leaving 13 bases between them. The CDR3 is CASSRSDSAGNTIYF. The CDR3 DNA follows: TGTGCCAGCAGCCGAAGCGACAGTGCTGGAAACACCATATATTTT.

This rearrangement joins TRBV4-1 to TRBJ2-7; 9 positions match TRBD2. CDR1 and CDR2 (germline): MGHRA, YSYEKL. V lost 2 bases, J lost 7 bases, and 12 bases stayed unmatched. This CDR3 is built from 16 residues. The CDR3 protein is CASSQKAVSGRWEQYF. CDR3 coding DNA: TGCGCCAGCAGCCAAAAAGCTGTTAGCGGGAGATGGGAGCAGTACTTC.

The rearrangement joins TRBV11-2 to TRBJ2-7; 12 bases agree with TRBD2. Germline assignment: CDR1 SGHAT and CDR2 FQNNGV. The CDR3 sequence is 17 residues long. J lost 0 bases, V lost 1 base, and 4 bases had no gene match. CDR3 region: CASSLVLAGGGSYEQYF. The CDR3 DNA sequence: TGTGCCAGCAGCTTAGTACTAGCGGGAGGCGGCTCCTACGAGCAGTACTTC. The whole variable domain, filled in from reference TRBV11-2 and TRBJ2-7, reads EAGVAQSPRYKIIEKRQSVAFWCNPISGHATLYWYQQILGQGPKLLIQFQNNGVVDDSQLPKDRFSAERLKGVDSTLKIQPAKLEDSAVYLCASSLVLAGGGSYEQYFGPGTRLTVT.

CDR3 nucleotides: TGTGCCAGCAGTTACTCAGAGACTAGATTTGTTGAGCAGTTCTTC. It encodes CASSYSETRFVEQFF. V is TRBV6-5 and J is TRBJ2-1; perhaps TRBD2 as D (6 bases). Per germline, CDR1 MNHEY and CDR2 SVGAGI. This CDR3 spans 15 amino acids. Trimming pared 0 bases from V and 9 bases from J, leaving 15 bases between.

A single count supports this clone. The chain's CDR3 is CASSLPGFEDTEAFF. In DNA form, the CDR3 reads TGTGCCAGCAGCTTACCGGGGTTCGAGGACACTGAAGCTTTCTTT. The V and J genes are TRBV7-9 and TRBJ1-1; no clear D gene. The CDR3 consists of 15 residues. CDR1 is SEHNR, CDR2 FQNEAQ, per germline (reference sequence). V lost 2 bases and J lost 3, with 13 bases in between.

The chain carries TRBV25-1 and TRBJ1-1, with D maybe TRBD1 (6 bases). CDR3 length: 11 amino acids. Germline V gene lookup returns CDR1 MGHDK and CDR2 SYGVNS. Trimming stripped 6 bases from V and 6 bases from J, with 8 bases between. The CDR3 reads CASRTGPEAFF. CDR3 coding DNA: TGTGCCAGCAGAACAGGGCCTGAAGCTTTCTTT.